This T cell receptor beta chain was documented in a study of cytomegalovirus exposure and HLA in healthy donors. Study-wide results and limits: Accurate prediction of HLA-A and HLA-B alleles (for most subjects) was reportedly achieved from TCR beta sequences. Usually a TCR sequence was rare, but some public TCRs were found in many donors.

V lost 5 bases to trimming and J lost 1 base, with 14 bases between them. This CDR3 is built from 15 residues. Per germline, CDR1 SGHTA and CDR2 FQGNSA. On this clone itself: Its antigen remains unidentified.

PCR employed 60 Vbeta and 13 Jbeta primers. The assay was immunoSEQ multiplex PCR, and TCRdb's table has in-frame clones only and misses some. The sample records approximately 190,000 clones, about 70% being singletons. The V call is TRBV7-2, the J call TRBJ1-1, with D perhaps TRBD1 (5 bases). The clonotype originates from a man aged 35 to 55 in good health and CMV-seropositive. Source material: PBMCs. DNA for the CDR3: TGTGCCAGCAGCAACATGGGGGGAACGAACACTGAAGCTTTCTTT. Encoded protein: CASSNMGGTNTEAFF.